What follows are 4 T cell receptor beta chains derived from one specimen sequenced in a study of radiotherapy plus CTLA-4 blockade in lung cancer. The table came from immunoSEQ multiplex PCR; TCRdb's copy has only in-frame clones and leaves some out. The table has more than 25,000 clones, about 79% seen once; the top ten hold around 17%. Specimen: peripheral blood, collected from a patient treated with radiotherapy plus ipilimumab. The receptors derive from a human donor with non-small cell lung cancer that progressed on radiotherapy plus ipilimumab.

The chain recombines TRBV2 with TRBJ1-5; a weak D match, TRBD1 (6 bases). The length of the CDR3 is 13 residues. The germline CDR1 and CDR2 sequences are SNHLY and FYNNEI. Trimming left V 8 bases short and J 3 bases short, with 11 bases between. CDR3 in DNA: TGTGCCAGCGGGGGCGGCTACAATCAGCCCCAGCATTTT. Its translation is CASGGGYNQPQHF.

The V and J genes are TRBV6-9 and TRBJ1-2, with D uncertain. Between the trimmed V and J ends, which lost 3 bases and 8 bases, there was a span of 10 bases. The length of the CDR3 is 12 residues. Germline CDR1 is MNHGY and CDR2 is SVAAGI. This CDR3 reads CASSYGVGGYTF. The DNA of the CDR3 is TGTGCCAGCAGTTACGGAGTAGGAGGCTACACCTTC.

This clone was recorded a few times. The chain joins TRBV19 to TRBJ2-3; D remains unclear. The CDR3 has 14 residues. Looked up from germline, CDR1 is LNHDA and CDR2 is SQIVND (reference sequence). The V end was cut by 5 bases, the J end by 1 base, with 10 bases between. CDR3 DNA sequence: TGTGCCAGTAGTCAGGCGCCAGGCACAGATACGCAGTATTTT. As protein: CASSQAPGTDTQYF.

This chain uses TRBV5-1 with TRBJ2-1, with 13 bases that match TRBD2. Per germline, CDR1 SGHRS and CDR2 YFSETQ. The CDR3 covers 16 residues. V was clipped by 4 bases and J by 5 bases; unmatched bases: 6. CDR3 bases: TGCGCCAGCAGCCTTGGTGGACTAGCGGGAGACAATGAGCAGTTCTTC. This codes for CASSLGGLAGDNEQFF.